The 22 T cell receptor beta chains given below trace back to one sample, sequenced in a study of CD8 T cells in ankylosing spondylitis (dated by TCRdb to the late 2010s). The library was generated by 5' RACE. Sequencing was carried out with an Illumina HiSeq 2500. The public reads were reanalyzed by TCRdb: fastp trimming at Q25, MiXCR alignment, in-frame beta chains only. Identical CDR3 protein sequences are pooled into one entry, listed with their most common genes and DNA. Within this sample are fewer than 200,000 distinct CDR3 sequences, with roughly 18% of them counted one time only. The ten largest make up about 4.3% of the sample. The sample consisted of blood, either unsorted or a sorted T cell fraction (not recorded which). Receptor source: a male donor under 35 with ankylosing spondylitis or in good health (not recorded which). Donor details come from another sample of the same person, matched by shared clones.

The table lists this clonotype with many counts. The chain combines TRBV3-1 with TRBJ2-7, with no clear D. The ends were cut back, 1 base at V and 2 bases at J, with 6 bases in the middle. The germline V gene encodes CDR1 LGHDT and CDR2 YNNKEL (reference sequence). There are 13 residues in the CDR3. The CDR3 reads CASSQGTTYEQYF. CDR3 coding DNA: TGTGCCAGCAGCCAAGGGACGACCTACGAGCAGTACTTC.

This clonotype was seen many times. The CDR3 region has the DNA TGCAGTGCTAGAGATTATGGAGGTAGCGGGAGGGCCGGCACCGGGGAGCTGTTTTTT. Translated, it gives CSARDYGGSGRAGTGELFF. V and J are TRBV20-1 and TRBJ2-2; 11 bases align to TRBD2. J lost 4 bases, V lost 0 bases, and 13 bases had no gene match. Germline lookup yields CDR1 DFQATT and CDR2 SNEGSKA (reference sequence). This CDR3 has 19 amino acids.

This clonotype occurred many times. V usage is TRBV2 and J usage is TRBJ2-7; the match to TRBD2 covers 14 bases. The CDR3 loop spans 15 amino acids. Germline V lookup: CDR1 SNHLY, CDR2 FYNNEI. Losses at the gene ends were 6 bases for V and 3 bases for J; bases not matched to a gene: 4. The CDR3 loop is CASRPGLAGDYEQYV. CDR3 nucleotide sequence: TGTGCCAGCAGGCCGGGACTAGCGGGAGACTACGAGCAGTACGTC.

The chain employs TRBV6-4 and TRBJ2-7; D not resolved. V lost 4 bases and J lost 3, with 10 bases in between. The CDR3 length is 13 residues. Per germline, CDR1 MRHNA and CDR2 SNTAGT. The CDR3 reads CASSVASDYEQYV. CDR3 nucleotides: TGTGCCAGCAGTGTTGCCAGTGACTACGAGCAGTACGTC.

This clonotype was seen at least ten times. The chain links TRBV11-2 to TRBJ2-5; D is perhaps TRBD2 (6 bases). The CDR3 length is 14 residues. Germline lookup yields CDR1 SGHAT and CDR2 FQNNGV. The V and J ends lost 2 bases and 2 bases respectively, with 9 bases between them. The CDR3 coding sequence is TGTGCCAGCAGCTTAATGGGGGGTCAAGAGACCCAGTACTTC. Translation gives CASSLMGGQETQYF.

This clonotype was recorded at least ten times. The genes are TRBV7-2 and TRBJ2-3; unclear D gene. The CDR3 runs 11 residues. Trimming shortened V by 8 bases and J by 6 bases, and 9 bases separated the two germline ends. CDR1 is SGHTA and CDR2 is FQGNSA in the germline V gene. DNA for the CDR3: TGTGCCAGCCGTATCTCGGATACGCAGTATTTT. This encodes CASRISDTQYF.

As to this clonotype: A much larger clonotype is one base distant, so this may be a read error. The CDR3 here is CAWSPLGIGNEQFF. The DNA for the CDR3 is TGTGCCTGGAGTCCCCTCGGTATAGGGAATGAGCAGTTCTTC. The gene calls are TRBV30 and TRBJ2-1; D is undetermined. Trimming took 2 bases from V and 7 from J, leaving 15 bases between them. The CDR3 is 14 amino acids. Per germline, CDR1 GTSNPN and CDR2 SVGIG (reference sequence).

This clonotype was observed many times. The junction differs from germline at one of its ends, possibly a read error. V gene TRBV4-3 combines with J gene TRBJ1-1; unclear D gene. CDR3 length: 14 residues. Germline V CDR1 and CDR2: LGHNA, YSLEER. The CDR3 is CASSRVEGNTEAFF. DNA of the CDR3: TGCGCCAGTAGCCGAGTGGAGGGCAACACTGAAGCTTTCTTT.

At least ten counts were recorded for this clonotype. The chain recombines TRBV5-1 with TRBJ2-6, with 9 bases lining up with TRBD1. This CDR3 has 14 amino acids. Germline CDR1 SGHRS, CDR2 YFSETQ. Trimming removed 3 bases from V and 8 bases from J; junction bases left unmatched: 3. The DNA of the CDR3 is TGCGCCAGCAGCTGGGGGACAGGGACCAACGTCCTGACTTTC. Protein sequence: CASSWGTGTNVLTF.

This sequence joins TRBV29-1 and TRBJ1-2; D may be TRBD1 (5 bases). Germline CDR1 and CDR2: SQVTM and ANQGSEA. Trimming shortened V by 7 bases and J by 7 bases, and 13 bases separated the two germline ends. The CDR3 is made up of 11 amino acids. The CDR3 loop reads CSAGPGSGYTF. The CDR3 DNA is TGCAGCGCAGGGCCGGGGAGTGGCTACACCTTC.

This clonotype was observed many times. The chain couples TRBV12-3 or TRBV12-4 to TRBJ2-3; 9 bases are a match to TRBD1. Trimming removed 5 bases from V and 4 bases from J; junction bases left unmatched: 7. The CDR3 sequence is 15 residues long. CDR3 sequence (DNA): TGTGCCAGCAGTCTAATGGGACAGGGTGCAGATACGCAGTATTTT. Translating it yields CASSLMGQGADTQYF.

V gene TRBV27 combines with J gene TRBJ2-1, with D possibly TRBD2 on 6 matching bases. CDR3 size: 17 residues. Trimming shortened V by 4 bases and J by 3 bases, and 19 bases separated the two germline ends. From germline, CDR1 is MNHEY and CDR2 SMNVEV (reference sequence). The CDR3 DNA is TGTGCCAGCAGTTCCACCCATGCGCGGGGAAACTACAATGAGCAGTTCTTC. It yields the protein CASSSTHARGNYNEQFF.

This clonotype came up many times. V is TRBV5-1 and J is TRBJ1-1; possibly TRBD1 for D (6 bases). V lost 7 bases, J lost 1 base, and 14 bases lay in between. The CDR3 contains 14 residues. The V gene's germline CDR1 is SGHRS and CDR2 YFSETQ. The CDR3 DNA follows: TGCGCCAGCCGATCAGGGGCCCCGAACACTGAAGCTTTCTTT. Amino acid sequence: CASRSGAPNTEAFF.

The chain employs TRBV7-2 and TRBJ1-2; 7 bases line up with TRBD1. The CDR3 is 15 amino acids. V trimming: 5 bases; J trimming: 4 bases; junction bases outside the gene matches: 10. Germline V gene lookup returns CDR1 SGHTA and CDR2 FQGNSA. The CDR3 reads CASSQGQWASYGYTF. DNA for the CDR3: TGTGCCAGCAGCCAGGGACAGTGGGCATCCTATGGCTACACCTTC.

This clonotype was recorded many times. This chain connects TRBV7-2 to TRBJ2-1; 8 bases align to TRBD2. V lost 1 base to trimming and J lost 6 bases; unmatched junction nucleotides: 5. CDR3 size: 15 residues. Germline CDR1 reads SGHTA; CDR2 reads FQGNSA. The CDR3 DNA reads TGTGCCAGCAGCTTAGTTGGCCTAGCGGGCAATGAGCAGTTCTTC. This sequence encodes CASSLVGLAGNEQFF.

This clonotype was recorded only once. V gene TRBV5-6 combines with J gene TRBJ2-3, with D perhaps matching TRBD1 (6 bases). Germline V gene sequence: CDR1 SGHDT, CDR2 YYEEEE. V shed 0 bases and J shed 6 bases, with 11 bases lying between them. The CDR3 is 14 amino acids. CDR3 sequence reads: CASSLEQGLDTQYF. The CDR3 DNA follows: TGTGCCAGCAGCTTGGAACAGGGTCTCGATACGCAGTATTTT.

In this sample, this clonotype turned up many times. V gene TRBV7-9 combines with J gene TRBJ2-5, with D maybe TRBD2 (5 bases). Trimming cost V 2 bases and J 2 bases, with 12 bases left between them. CDR3 length: 15 residues. The germline V gene has CDR1 SEHNR and CDR2 FQNEAQ (reference sequence). In DNA, the CDR3 is TGTGCCAGCAGCTTATGGCTGGAGCGGCAAGAGACCCAGTACTTC. This gives the protein CASSLWLERQETQYF.

This clonotype was observed many times. The rearrangement joins TRBV6-2 or TRBV6-3 to TRBJ2-5; 9 bases align to TRBD2. Germline V gene lookup returns CDR1 MNHEY and CDR2 SVGEGT. CDR3 length equals 15 residues. Germline trimming cut 2 bases from V and 2 bases from J; bases unmatched to any gene: 3. CDR3 loop: CASSYVAGGQETQYF. In DNA form, the CDR3 reads TGTGCCAGCAGTTACGTCGCGGGAGGGCAAGAGACCCAGTACTTC.

This clonotype was seen ten or more times. CDR3 in DNA: TGTGCCAGCAGCTTAGCGACTAGTGGGGGTCCCGGGGAGCTGTTTTTT. Translation: CASSLATSGGPGELFF. The chain is built from TRBV7-8 and TRBJ2-2; D is possibly TRBD2 (6 bases). Trimming cost V 0 bases and J 6 bases, with 14 bases left between them. CDR1 and CDR2 (germline): SGHVS, FQNEAQ. This CDR3 has 16 amino acids. The variable domain in full, with the rest retrieved from reference TRBV7-8 and TRBJ2-2, is GAGVSQSPRYKVAKRGQDVALRCDPISGHVSLFWYQQALGQGPEFLTYFQNEAQLDKSGLPSDRFFAERPEGSVSTLKIQRTQQEDSAVYLCASSLATSGGPGELFFGEGSRLTVL.

This rearrangement joins TRBV20-1 to TRBJ2-7; no clear D gene. In germline, CDR1 is DFQATT, CDR2 SNEGSKA (reference sequence). V lost 6 bases to trimming and J lost 2 bases, with 17 bases between them. CDR3 length: 14 amino acids. In nucleotides, the CDR3 is TGCAGTGCCAGAAGCGTCGAGACCGCCTACGAGCAGTACTTC. Translation: CSARSVETAYEQYF.

This clonotype was recorded at least ten times. The chain combines TRBV12-3 or TRBV12-4 with TRBJ1-5; 10 bases are a match to TRBD1. The V segment lost 6 bases and the J segment 3 bases; nucleotides outside the gene matches: 2. The CDR3 covers 14 residues. The CDR3, as DNA: TGTGCCAGCAGGGGGACAGGGGCCAATCAGCCCCAGCATTTT. Translated: CASRGTGANQPQHF.

Only a few counts were recorded for this clonotype. The rearrangement joins TRBV11-2 to TRBJ1-2, with unresolved D. The length of the CDR3 is 13 residues. Germline CDR1 reads SGHAT; CDR2 reads FQNNGV. The V end lost 5 bases, the J end lost 2 bases, and 9 bases lay between the germline ends. The CDR3 sequence: CASSRGENYGYTF. The CDR3 nucleotides read TGTGCCAGCAGCCGTGGCGAAAACTATGGCTACACCTTC.